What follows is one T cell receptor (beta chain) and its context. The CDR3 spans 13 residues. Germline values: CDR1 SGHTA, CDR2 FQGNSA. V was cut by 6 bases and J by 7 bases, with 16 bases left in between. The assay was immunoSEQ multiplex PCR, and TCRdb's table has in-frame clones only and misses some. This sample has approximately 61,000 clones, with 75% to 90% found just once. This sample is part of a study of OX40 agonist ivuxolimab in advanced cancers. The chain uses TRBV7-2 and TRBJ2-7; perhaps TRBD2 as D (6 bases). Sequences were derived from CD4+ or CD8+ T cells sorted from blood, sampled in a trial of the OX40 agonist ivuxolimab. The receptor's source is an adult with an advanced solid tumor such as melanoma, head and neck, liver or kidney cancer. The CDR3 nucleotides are TGTGCCAGCAGACGGGGACTGTACCCGGAGCAGTACTTC. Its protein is CASRRGLYPEQYF. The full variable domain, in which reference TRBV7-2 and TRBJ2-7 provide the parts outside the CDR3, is GAGVSQSPSNKVTEKGKDVELRCDPISGHTALYWYRQSLGQGLEFLIYFQGNSAPDKSGLPSDRFSAERTGGSVSTLTIQRTQQEDSAVYLCASRRGLYPEQYFGPGTRLTVT.